A single sample gave rise to the 10 T cell receptor beta chains below, sequenced in a study of OX40 agonist ivuxolimab in advanced cancers. Method: immunoSEQ multiplex PCR; TCRdb's copy keeps in-frame clones and lacks some. The table includes 62,000 or so clones, roughly 86% detected once. The sequences come from CD4+ or CD8+ T cells sorted from blood, collected in a trial of the OX40 agonist ivuxolimab. Source of these receptors: an adult with an advanced solid tumor such as melanoma, head and neck, liver or kidney cancer.

The chain combines TRBV2 with TRBJ1-5, with 7 bases identical to TRBD1. Looked up from germline, CDR1 is SNHLY and CDR2 is FYNNEI. The CDR3 runs 15 residues. Losses at the gene ends were 3 bases for V and 6 bases for J; bases not matched to a gene: 8. The CDR3 coding sequence is TGTGCCAGCAGTGAGGGACAGCGGACCAGTCAGCCCCAGCATTTT. It codes for CASSEGQRTSQPQHF.

The chain has TRBV23-1 and TRBJ1-1; no reliable D call. TRBV23-1 is labeled an ORF, and its function is uncertain. Trimming cost V 0 bases and J 5 bases, with 16 bases left between them. This CDR3 has 16 amino acids. The CDR3 DNA follows: TGCGCCAGCAGTCAATCGTTTCAGGAAGGATGGACTGAAGCTTTCTTT. Translating gives CASSQSFQEGWTEAFF.

The chain has TRBV5-4 and TRBJ2-4, with TRBD1 matching 7 bases. This CDR3 spans 16 amino acids. Losses at the gene ends were 3 bases for V and 0 bases for J; bases not matched to a gene: 6. Per germline, CDR1 SGHNT and CDR2 YYREEE (reference sequence). CDR3 loop: CASSSGQERAKNIQYF. For the CDR3, the DNA is TGTGCCAGCAGCTCCGGACAGGAACGAGCCAAAAACATTCAGTACTTC.

The chain recombines TRBV7-9 with TRBJ1-4; a possible D gene is TRBD1 (6 bases). This CDR3 has 14 amino acids. Looked up from germline, CDR1 is SEHNR and CDR2 is FQNEAQ (reference sequence). Trimming left V 4 bases short and J 10 bases short, with 16 bases between. The CDR3, as DNA: TGTGCCAGCAGCTACGACGGGGGCCTCGGAAAACTGTTTTTT. It encodes CASSYDGGLGKLFF.

The rearrangement uses TRBV10-3 and TRBJ2-7, with 7 bases lining up with TRBD2. Per germline, CDR1 ENHRY and CDR2 SYGVKD. The CDR3 runs 13 residues. Unmatched junction bases numbered 4, after V lost 7 bases and J lost 1 base. CDR3 DNA: TGTGCCATCAACGGCGGGAGTTCCTACGAGCAGTACTTC. Its translation is CAINGGSSYEQYF.

V usage is TRBV5-1 and J usage is TRBJ2-3; the D gene is possibly TRBD2 (5 bases). The CDR3 covers 17 residues. With 0 bases removed from V and 0 bases from J, the gap between germline ends came to 14 bases. Looked up from germline, CDR1 is SGHRS and CDR2 is YFSETQ. CDR3 amino acids: CASSLEGRKRSTDTQYF. The DNA of the CDR3 is TGCGCCAGCAGCTTGGAAGGCCGAAAGCGGAGCACAGATACGCAGTATTTT.

The rearrangement uses TRBV7-2 and TRBJ1-5; TRBD1 matches 10 bases. CDR3 length: 15 residues. Germline loops: CDR1 SGHTA, CDR2 FQGNSA. Unmatched junction bases numbered 8, after V lost 5 bases and J lost 7 bases. The CDR3 is CASSPGQGMWQPQHF. The CDR3 DNA follows: TGTGCCAGCAGCCCGGGACAGGGGATGTGGCAGCCCCAGCATTTT. Full variable domain (missing parts from reference TRBV7-2 and TRBJ1-5): GAGVSQSPSNKVTEKGKDVELRCDPISGHTALYWYRQSLGQGLEFLIYFQGNSAPDKSGLPSDRFSAERTGGSVSTLTIQRTQQEDSAVYLCASSPGQGMWQPQHFGDGTRLSIL.

The chain links TRBV5-4 to TRBJ1-4; TRBD1 agrees at 9 bases. The CDR3 contains 16 residues. Trimming at V came to 3 bases and at J to 8 bases, leaving 11 bases not matched to a gene. The germline V gene encodes CDR1 SGHNT and CDR2 YYREEE (reference sequence). CDR3 sequence: CASSSRGGQGDEKLFF. In nucleotides, the CDR3 is TGTGCCAGCAGCTCCCGGGGGGGACAGGGTGACGAAAAACTGTTTTTT.

The chain uses TRBV5-6 and TRBJ1-5; D gene ambiguous. The CDR3 has 14 residues. CDR1 and CDR2 (germline): SGHDT, YYEEEE. V was clipped by 0 bases and J by 4 bases, with 8 bases between them. CDR3 protein: CASSLEAGNQPQHF. The CDR3 region has the DNA TGTGCCAGCAGCTTGGAGGCGGGGAATCAGCCCCAGCATTTT.

The chain couples TRBV5-1 to TRBJ2-7; no clear D. The CDR3 spans 13 residues. V was shortened by 1 base and J by 0 bases, with 5 bases between the two germline ends. From germline, CDR1 is SGHRS and CDR2 YFSETQ. The CDR3 here is CASSLKSSYEQYF. In DNA, the CDR3 is TGCGCCAGCAGCTTGAAGAGCTCCTACGAGCAGTACTTC.